Shown below are 25 T cell receptor beta chains from a single sample sequenced in a study of cytomegalovirus exposure and HLA in healthy donors. Primers included in the PCR were 60 Vbeta and 13 Jbeta primers. Profiling relied on immunoSEQ multiplex PCR, and the TCRdb table lists in-frame clones only, not all of them. The data hold around 150,000 clones, with around 90% observed a single time. Sequencing input: PBMCs. The receptors come from a woman aged 30 to 39 in good health and CMV-seronegative.

The V gene is TRBV11-2, the J gene TRBJ1-5; 7 nucleotides line up with TRBD1. V dropped 5 bases and J dropped 7; count of bases not matched to a gene: 11. CDR1 and CDR2 from the germline V gene are SGHAT and FQNNGV. CDR3 length: 15 residues. The CDR3 region is CASSPRRGAGQPQHF. The CDR3 DNA reads as TGTGCCAGCAGCCCCCGCAGGGGGGCAGGGCAGCCCCAGCATTTT.

V is TRBV10-3 and J is TRBJ2-7; D is perhaps TRBD2 (5 bases). The V end was cut by 10 bases, the J end by 1 base, with 11 bases between. CDR3 length: 12 amino acids. From germline, CDR1 is ENHRY and CDR2 SYGVKD. The CDR3: CASGPGSYEQYF. In DNA form, the CDR3 reads TGTGCCAGCGGGCCCGGATCCTACGAGCAGTACTTC.

The rearrangement links TRBV11-2 to TRBJ2-2; 10 positions agree with TRBD2. Germline values: CDR1 SGHAT, CDR2 FQNNGV. V shed 2 bases and J 6 bases; nucleotides not matched to a gene: 6. The CDR3 is 16 amino acids. The CDR3 is CASSLIAGGGSGELFF. The CDR3 coding sequence is TGTGCCAGCAGCTTAATAGCGGGGGGCGGTTCCGGGGAGCTGTTTTTT.

The chain has TRBV9 and TRBJ2-1; 8 bases align to TRBD2. CDR1 is SGDLS, CDR2 YYNGEE, per germline. The ends lost 4 bases at V and 0 bases at J; junction bases unmatched: 6. The length of the CDR3 is 16 residues. The CDR3 is CASSPGGASSYNEQFF. The DNA for the CDR3 is TGTGCCAGCAGCCCGGGGGGGGCATCCTCCTACAATGAGCAGTTCTTC.

The V call is TRBV28, the J call TRBJ1-3; unclear D gene. Germline values: CDR1 MDHEN, CDR2 SYDVKM. The germline V and J ends were trimmed by 5 bases and 4 bases, with 12 bases remaining between them. The CDR3 has 14 residues. This CDR3 is CASSPPPRGNTIYF. The CDR3 bases are TGTGCCAGCAGTCCCCCCCCGAGAGGAAACACCATATATTTT.

Written as DNA, the CDR3 is TGTGCCAGCAGTCCAGCGGGATTCCCCTACGAGCAGTACTTC. Protein: CASSPAGFPYEQYF. The chain carries TRBV6-5 and TRBJ2-5, with TRBD2 identical over 7 bases. The end of the DNA aligns better with TRBJ2-7, so the J call may be wrong. The CDR3 spans 14 residues. CDR1 is MNHEY, CDR2 SVGAGI, per germline.

This sequence joins TRBV5-4 and TRBJ1-2, with 7 nucleotides matching TRBD1. The CDR3 is made up of 14 amino acids. Germline trimming cut 1 base from V and 3 bases from J; bases unmatched to any gene: 3. Germline V CDR1 and CDR2: SGHNT, YYREEE (reference sequence). CDR3 residues: CASSLTDRDYGYTF. The CDR3 nucleotides are TGTGCCAGCAGCTTGACAGACAGGGACTATGGCTACACCTTC.

This chain joins TRBV4-3 and TRBJ2-7; 7 nucleotides match TRBD1. This CDR3 spans 15 amino acids. V gave up 0 bases and J gave up 2 bases; unmatched junction bases: 4. CDR1 is LGHNA and CDR2 is YSLEER in the germline V gene. CDR3 sequence reads: CASSQDSQGTYEQYF. The CDR3 DNA reads TGCGCCAGCAGCCAAGATTCACAGGGGACCTACGAGCAGTACTTC.

This clone was picked up a small number of times. This chain links TRBV19 with TRBJ2-5, with TRBD1 matching 8 bases. The CDR3 has 16 amino acids. The junction had 13 bases not matched to a gene; V was cut back by 6 bases and J by 4 bases. The V gene's germline CDR1 is LNHDA and CDR2 SQIVND (reference sequence). In DNA form, the CDR3 reads TGTGCCAGTAGCCATAACCAGGGGGCGCGGGCAGAGACCCAGTACTTC. This encodes CASSHNQGARAETQYF.

The rearrangement joins TRBV9 to TRBJ2-7, with D possibly matching TRBD1 (6 bases). Germline V gene data show CDR1 as SGDLS and CDR2 as YYNGEE. This CDR3 region has 15 residues. Trimming removed 3 bases at V and 3 bases at J, with 16 bases between. The CDR3 region is CASSETDSSHYEQYF. DNA for the CDR3: TGTGCCAGCAGCGAGACGGACAGTTCACACTACGAGCAGTACTTC.

Details on this clone: At one end, the junction sequence differs from germline, possibly due to a read error. V and J are TRBV7-2 and TRBJ1-4; D call uncertain. Germline loops: CDR1 SGHTA, CDR2 FQGNSA. This CDR3 region has 14 residues. CDR3 DNA: TGTGCCAGCAGCCGGGAGACGACTAATGAAAAACTGGTTTTT. Encoded protein: CASSRETTNEKLVF. Based on the CDR3 plus reference TRBV7-2 and TRBJ1-4, the full variable domain is GAGVSQSPSNKVTEKGKDVELRCDPISGHTALYWYRQSLGQGLEFLIYFQGNSAPDKSGLPSDRFSAERTGGSVSTLTIQRTQQEDSAVYLCASSRETTNEKLVFGSGTQLSVL.

V usage is TRBV5-6 and J usage is TRBJ1-4; 7 nucleotides align to TRBD1. The CDR3 is 15 residues long. CDR1 is SGHDT, CDR2 YYEEEE, per germline. With V trimmed by 3 bases and J by 7 bases, 9 bases remained unmatched. The CDR3: CASSSTGDGGEKLFF. CDR3 coding DNA: TGTGCCAGCAGCTCCACAGGGGACGGCGGTGAAAAACTGTTTTTT.

V is TRBV29-1 and J is TRBJ1-4; D not resolved. This CDR3 has 11 amino acids. In germline, CDR1 is SQVTM, CDR2 ANQGSEA. The germline V and J ends were trimmed by 8 bases and 8 bases, with 12 bases remaining between them. The CDR3 spells CSLRAGEKLFF. CDR3 DNA sequence: TGCAGCCTGAGGGCCGGGGAAAAACTGTTTTTT.

This clone was counted a single time. The chain employs TRBV5-4 and TRBJ1-4, with a weak D call TRBD1 (6 bases). This CDR3 is built from 15 residues. The germline V gene encodes CDR1 SGHNT and CDR2 YYREEE (reference sequence). V was trimmed by 5 bases and J by 0 bases, leaving 11 bases between them. The CDR3 coding sequence is TGTGCCAGCAGTCCGACAGGTGCAACTAATGAAAAACTGTTTTTT. It specifies CASSPTGATNEKLFF.

The chain employs TRBV2 and TRBJ1-5, with a possible D match to TRBD1 (5 bases). V was clipped by 5 bases and J by 3 bases, with 11 bases between them. The CDR3 loop spans 14 amino acids. Germline CDR1 and CDR2: SNHLY and FYNNEI. The CDR3 coding sequence is TGTGCCAGCAGTTGGGGCCGCCCCAATCAGCCCCAGCATTTT. Encoded protein: CASSWGRPNQPQHF.

This chain connects TRBV14 to TRBJ2-7; the D gene is possibly TRBD2 (6 bases). Germline V gene lookup returns CDR1 SGHDN and CDR2 FVKESK. The CDR3 runs 14 residues. V lost 7 bases and J lost 2, with 15 bases in between. The CDR3 reads CASKRAGGPYEQYF. The CDR3, as DNA: TGTGCCAGCAAGAGAGCGGGCGGCCCCTACGAGCAGTACTTC.

This chain joins TRBV6-1 and TRBJ2-3; perhaps TRBD1 as D (6 bases). The ends were cut back, 8 bases at V and 2 bases at J, with 14 bases in the middle. There are 14 residues in the CDR3. CDR1 and CDR2 from the germline V gene are MNHNS and SASEGT. CDR3 region: CASGRQETTDTQYF. The CDR3 DNA follows: TGTGCCAGCGGCAGACAGGAGACCACAGATACGCAGTATTTT.

This clone was recorded once. The chain has TRBV5-1 and TRBJ2-5; D is unclear. This CDR3 is 15 amino acids long. Trimming took off 1 base at V and 1 base at J, with 11 bases between the two ends. Germline V lookup: CDR1 SGHRS, CDR2 YFSETQ. Written as DNA, the CDR3 is TGCGCCAGCAGCTTGTTTAGAGTACCCCAAGAGACCCAGTACTTC. As protein: CASSLFRVPQETQYF. Full variable domain (rest looked up from reference TRBV5-1 and TRBJ2-5): KAGVTQTPRYLIKTRGQQVTLSCSPISGHRSVSWYQQTPGQGLQFLFEYFSETQRNKGNFPGRFSGRQFSNSRSEMNVSTLELGDSALYLCASSLFRVPQETQYFGPGTRLLVL.

This rearrangement joins TRBV27 to TRBJ1-2; TRBD1 matches 7 bases. The germline CDR1 and CDR2 sequences are MNHEY and SMNVEV (reference sequence). V was clipped by 6 bases and J by 4 bases; unmatched bases: 11. CDR3 length equals 15 residues. The CDR3 is CASSRAGTAPYGYTF. Here the CDR3 DNA reads TGTGCCAGCAGCCGGGCCGGGACAGCCCCCTATGGCTACACCTTC.

The chain joins TRBV18 to TRBJ1-4; D might be TRBD1 (6 bases). The V and J ends lost 4 bases and 6 bases respectively, with 21 bases between them. CDR1 and CDR2 from the germline V gene are KGHSH and LQKENI. The CDR3 runs 17 residues. For the CDR3, the DNA is TGTGCCAGCTCACTACGTCGGACAGATAAGGGGTATGAAAAACTGTTTTTT. Encoded protein: CASSLRRTDKGYEKLFF.

The chain is built from TRBV11-1 and TRBJ2-7, with 9 bases aligning to TRBD1. This CDR3 has 13 amino acids. Germline V lookup: CDR1 SGHAT, CDR2 FQDESV (reference sequence). V was pared by 2 bases and J by 6 bases, with 2 bases of the junction left unmatched. The CDR3 DNA sequence: TGTGCCAGCAGCTTAACAGGGGGCGTCGAGCAGTACTTC. It translates to CASSLTGGVEQYF. Using reference TRBV11-1 and TRBJ2-7 for the parts outside the CDR3, the full variable domain is EAEVAQSPRYKITEKSQAVAFWCDPISGHATLYWYRQILGQGPELLVQFQDESVVDDSQLPKDRFSAERLKGVDSTLKIQPAELGDSAMYLCASSLTGGVEQYFGPGTRLTVT.

This chain connects TRBV27 to TRBJ2-2; D may be TRBD2 (7 bases). In germline, CDR1 is MNHEY, CDR2 SMNVEV (reference sequence). This CDR3 is 16 amino acids long. V was trimmed by 6 bases and J by 5 bases, leaving 19 bases between them. The DNA for the CDR3 is TGTGCCAGCAGGCTTGGGGAGGGGGTAGTGACCGGGGAGCTGTTTTTT. Its translation is CASRLGEGVVTGELFF.

V and J are TRBV25-1 and TRBJ1-1; 10 bases line up with TRBD1. Germline trimming cut 6 bases from V and 6 bases from J; bases unmatched to any gene: 7. The CDR3 length is 14 residues. The germline gives CDR1 MGHDK, CDR2 SYGVNS. The DNA for the CDR3 is TGTGCCAGCAGCCAGACAGGGGGCCACTCTGAAGCTTTCTTT. This gives the protein CASSQTGGHSEAFF.

The chain carries TRBV14 and TRBJ2-7; a weak D match, TRBD1 (5 bases). The germline V and J ends were trimmed by 5 bases and 3 bases, with 14 bases remaining between them. Germline V gene data show CDR1 as SGHDN and CDR2 as FVKESK. The CDR3 totals 14 residues. In DNA, the CDR3 is TGTGCCAGCAGCAGGGGTAGCCTGGGCTACGAGCAGTACTTC. Its protein is CASSRGSLGYEQYF.

V and J are TRBV5-1 and TRBJ1-2; 12 bases match TRBD1. The trim removed 0 bases at V and 5 bases at J, leaving 11 bases unmatched. The CDR3 loop spans 18 amino acids. Germline V gene sequence: CDR1 SGHRS, CDR2 YFSETQ. CDR3 bases: TGCGCCAGCAGCTTGGCAGGGGGACAGGGGGCACTTTTTTATGGCTACACCTTC. It specifies CASSLAGGQGALFYGYTF.